This T cell receptor (beta chain) is from a study of Ad26.COV2.S vaccination and SARS-CoV-2 variants. Study background: Doses of Ad26.COV2.S were injected into muscle once or twice, 56 days apart.

Study conclusions and caveats: Measurements of TCR breadth and depth may have given underestimates of the total T cell responses.

Specified treatment: around 19 received Ad26.COV2.S at low or high dose, single or two shots; about 5 received placebo; per-sample allocation not given. Sampling took place 63 days after the first vaccine or placebo injection. Germline loops: CDR1 SGHRS, CDR2 YFSETQ. Trimming cost V 1 base and J 6 bases; bases outside gene matches: 4. The CDR3 extends over 14 amino acids. On this clone: As yet, its antigen is unknown.

TCRdb's table, derived via immunoSEQ multiplex PCR, lists solely in-frame clones and lacks some. Counted here are 240,000 or so clones, approximately 87% occurring once; the ten biggest clones make up about 10%. The sequence derives from a person aged 18-60 years who received the Ad26.COV2.S COVID-19 vaccine or a placebo. The specimen comprised peripheral blood, sampled in a trial of Ad26.COV2.S vaccine versus placebo. This rearrangement joins TRBV5-1 to TRBJ2-1, with TRBD2 matching over 7 bases. The CDR3 DNA reads TGCGCCAGCAGCTTGAGTCTAGCGGCCAATGAGCAGTTCTTC. Its protein product is CASSLSLAANEQFF.